These 13 T cell receptor beta chains came from one sample sequenced in a study of shared clonotypes between healthy human individuals. Here immunoSEQ multiplex PCR was the method, and the copy in TCRdb shows in-frame clones only, minus some. The sample lists some 690,000 clones, 90% seen once, with about 33% in the top ten. Sequenced sample: memory CD8+ T cells from PBMCs. Indicated subset: CD45RO+ cells pooled with CCR7-negative TemRA cells. Every receptor here comes from a man aged 18 to 29 in good health. Some clones in this sample may be carry-over from other donors' samples.

V and J are TRBV27 and TRBJ2-3; no reliable D call. Trimming left V 5 bases short and J 4 bases short, with 10 bases between. This CDR3 has 13 amino acids. Germline V gene sequence: CDR1 MNHEY, CDR2 SMNVEV (reference sequence). The CDR3 nucleotides are TGTGCCAGCAGTCCCGAGGTGGCAGATACGCAGTATTTT. Residues: CASSPEVADTQYF.

This chain links TRBV29-1 with TRBJ1-1; D gene uncertain. The CDR3 totals 12 residues. V was cut by 7 bases and J by 5 bases, with 14 bases left in between. CDR1 is SQVTM, CDR2 ANQGSEA, per germline. Here the CDR3 reads CSGREGGTEAFF. The CDR3 DNA reads TGCAGCGGGAGGGAAGGAGGGACTGAAGCTTTCTTT.

CDR3 sequence reads: CASTPSSLGYEQYF. CDR3 nucleotide sequence: TGTGCCAGTACCCCCTCGAGTCTGGGCTACGAGCAGTACTTC. The chain recombines TRBV19 with TRBJ2-7; no firm D call. The CDR3 is made up of 14 amino acids. Per germline, CDR1 LNHDA and CDR2 SQIVND (reference sequence). V was cut by 7 bases and J by 3 bases, with 16 bases left in between. The complete variable domain, with remaining parts taken from reference TRBV19 and TRBJ2-7, reads DGGITQSPKYLFRKEGQNVTLSCEQNLNHDAMYWYRQDPGQGLRLIYYSQIVNDFQKGDIAEGYSVSREKKESFPLTVTSAQKNPTAFYLCASTPSSLGYEQYFGPGTRLTVT.

This sequence joins TRBV11-2 and TRBJ2-1, with 9 nucleotides matching TRBD2. The CDR3 extends over 15 amino acids. V lost 2 bases and J lost 9; bases outside the gene matches: 8. CDR1 and CDR2 from the germline V gene are SGHAT and FQNNGV. The CDR3 reads CASSLLVAGEVEQFF. The CDR3 bases are TGTGCCAGCAGCTTATTGGTAGCGGGAGAGGTTGAGCAGTTCTTC.

The rearrangement links TRBV29-1 to TRBJ2-7; the match to TRBD2 covers 7 bases. CDR3 length equals 15 residues. Germline CDR1 reads SQVTM; CDR2 reads ANQGSEA. J lost 5 bases, V lost 5 bases, and 15 bases had no gene match. In DNA form, the CDR3 reads TGCAGCGTTCTTCTAGCGGACCACCCCCTAGACGAGCAGTACTTC. The encoded protein is CSVLLADHPLDEQYF.

A single count supports this clone. The chain joins TRBV7-9 to TRBJ2-1; D is tentatively TRBD1 or TRBD2 (5 bases each). The CDR3 has 14 amino acids. Looked up from germline, CDR1 is SEHNR and CDR2 is FQNEAQ (reference sequence). Trimming took off 5 bases at V and 7 bases at J, with 15 bases between the two ends. In DNA form, the CDR3 reads TGTGCCAGCAGCCCCACTTTTGGGGGAAATGAGCAGTTCTTC. Translating it yields CASSPTFGGNEQFF.

The chain joins TRBV7-9 to TRBJ1-4; 11 bases map to TRBD1. This CDR3 comprises 15 residues. Germline CDR1 SEHNR, CDR2 FQNEAQ (reference sequence). The V segment lost 5 bases and the J segment 6 bases; nucleotides outside the gene matches: 5. DNA of the CDR3: TGTGCCAGCAGCGCGCCGGACAGGGGGCATGAAAAACTGTTTTTT. It is translated as CASSAPDRGHEKLFF.

The V gene is TRBV7-6, the J gene TRBJ2-7, with 13 bases aligning to TRBD2. Germline CDR1 SGHVS, CDR2 FNYEAQ. The ends lost 1 base at V and 2 bases at J; junction bases unmatched: 2. This CDR3 has 16 residues. The CDR3 loop is CASSLELAGGTYEQYF. In DNA, the CDR3 is TGTGCCAGCAGCTTAGAACTAGCGGGAGGGACCTACGAGCAGTACTTC.

This chain connects TRBV5-4 to TRBJ2-1, with 7 bases aligning to TRBD1. The CDR3 extends over 13 amino acids. Unmatched junction bases numbered 4, after V lost 4 bases and J lost 6 bases. Germline lookup yields CDR1 SGHNT and CDR2 YYREEE (reference sequence). CDR3 sequence (DNA): TGTGCCAGCAGCAACAGGGGTGGCAATGAGCAGTTCTTC. Translation: CASSNRGGNEQFF.

With respect to this clone: The same CDR3 arises from other DNA sequences in this sample as well. The chain is built from TRBV7-9 and TRBJ1-1, with TRBD1 identical over 7 bases. The CDR3 totals 15 residues. The J segment lost 0 bases and the V segment lost 4 bases, leaving 5 bases of the junction unmatched. Germline V gene sequence: CDR1 SEHNR, CDR2 FQNEAQ (reference sequence). The CDR3 spells CASSSRDRLNTEAFF. The CDR3 DNA is TGTGCCAGCAGCTCAAGGGACAGATTGAACACTGAAGCTTTCTTT.

For the CDR3, the DNA is TGTGCCAGCAGCCCGACAGGGCCGACAAAAGAGACCCAGTACTTC. It encodes CASSPTGPTKETQYF. This rearrangement joins TRBV7-9 to TRBJ2-5, with 7 bases that match TRBD1. The ends lost 5 bases at V and 3 bases at J; junction bases unmatched: 9. Germline lookup yields CDR1 SEHNR and CDR2 FQNEAQ (reference sequence). The CDR3 has 15 amino acids.

This clone was detected a few times. This chain connects TRBV7-2 to TRBJ1-2; 8 bases align to TRBD1. This CDR3 has 13 amino acids. Germline V gene data show CDR1 as SGHTA and CDR2 as FQGNSA. Trimming at V came to 5 bases and at J to 8 bases, leaving 7 bases not matched to a gene. The CDR3 here is CASSPGQAGGYTF. Written as DNA, the CDR3 is TGTGCCAGCAGCCCGGGACAGGCGGGAGGCTACACCTTC.

The rearrangement links TRBV9 to TRBJ2-3; the D gene is possibly TRBD2 (5 bases). CDR1 and CDR2 from the germline V gene are SGDLS and YYNGEE. The ends were cut back, 2 bases at V and 2 bases at J, with 15 bases in the middle. CDR3 size: 16 residues. The CDR3 loop reads CASSVEESVITDTQYF. In nucleotides, the CDR3 is TGTGCCAGCAGCGTGGAGGAGAGTGTGATCACAGATACGCAGTATTTT. Full variable domain (missing parts from reference TRBV9 and TRBJ2-3): DSGVTQTPKHLITATGQRVTLRCSPRSGDLSVYWYQQSLDQGLQFLIQYYNGEERAKGNILERFSAQQFPDLHSELNLSSLELGDSALYFCASSVEESVITDTQYFGPGTRLTVL.